This T cell receptor beta chain was documented in a study of Ad26.COV2.S vaccination and SARS-CoV-2 variants. Study-level background: Ad26.COV2.S given intramuscularly, once or twice 56 days apart.

The assay was immunoSEQ multiplex PCR, and TCRdb's table has in-frame clones only and misses some. Of 350,000 to 500,000 clones in the sample, approximately 92% were seen once. This clone was picked up many times. Treatment noted: around 19 received Ad26.COV2.S at low or high dose, single or two shots; 5 received placebo; per-sample allocation not given. Sampling happened 63 days after the first vaccine or placebo injection. The sequences come from peripheral blood, collected in a trial of Ad26.COV2.S vaccine versus placebo. This TCR came from a person aged 18 to 65 who received the Ad26.COV2.S COVID-19 vaccine or a placebo.

The CDR3: CASSQDPDGGYEQYF. The CDR3 DNA sequence: TGCGCCAGCAGCCAAGACCCTGATGGGGGGTACGAGCAGTACTTC. V is TRBV4-1 and J is TRBJ2-7, with D perhaps TRBD2 (6 bases). This CDR3 is 15 amino acids long. Trimming took 0 bases from V and 4 from J, leaving 13 bases between them. Germline CDR1 is MGHRA and CDR2 is YSYEKL.